The rows below give T cell receptor beta chains drawn from one sample of a study of cytomegalovirus exposure and HLA in healthy donors. Repertoires were generated with immunoSEQ multiplex PCR, while TCRdb's copy carries only in-frame clones and drops some. The sample carries 130,000 or so clones, around 75% recorded once. The sequenced sample consisted of PBMCs. These receptors were collected from a man aged 40-50 years in good health and CMV-seronegative. Each CDR3 is given with its conserved first and last residue. D genes are given only for firm matches. Clone size is given for some rows only: seen once, a few or many times, or a class if the clone is expanded.

v_call	d_call	clone_size	j_call	cdr3_aa	cdr3_nt
TRBV28	TRBD1	-	TRBJ2-2	CASLPGTGRAGELFF	TGTGCCAGCCTCCCAGGGACAGGTCGGGCCGGGGAGCTGTTTTTT
TRBV6-5	TRBD1	-	TRBJ2-6	CASSRDRAGANVLTF	TGTGCCAGCAGCCGCGACAGGGCTGGGGCCAACGTCCTGACTTTC
TRBV15	TRBD2	-	TRBJ2-3	CATSREAGPTDTQYF	TGTGCCACCAGCAGAGAAGCGGGGCCCACAGATACGCAGTATTTT
TRBV5-1	TRBD1	-	TRBJ1-1	CASSLAWTGPNTEAFF	TGCGCCAGCAGCTTGGCGTGGACAGGTCCGAACACTGAAGCTTTCTTT
TRBV19	-	-	TRBJ1-1	CASKSNLKNTEAFF	TGTGCCAGTAAAAGTAACTTGAAGAACACTGAAGCTTTCTTT
TRBV6-1	TRBD2	-	TRBJ2-1	CASSPSSGGSNEQFF	TGTGCCAGCAGTCCCAGCAGCGGGGGGTCCAATGAGCAGTTCTTC
TRBV27	TRBD1	-	TRBJ1-5	CASRGLGQGKEPQHF	TGTGCCAGCAGGGGATTAGGACAGGGTAAGGAGCCCCAGCATTTT
TRBV19	TRBD1	-	TRBJ2-1	CASSIRFRGQGHYNEQFF	TGTGCCAGTAGTATCAGGTTCCGGGGACAGGGGCACTACAATGAGCAGTTCTTC
TRBV10-3	TRBD1	-	TRBJ2-7	CAIAGQGAEEQYF	TGTGCCATCGCGGGACAGGGGGCGGAAGAGCAGTACTTC
TRBV7-2	-	-	TRBJ1-5	CASSYYSNQPQHF	TGTGCCAGCAGTTACTATAGCAATCAGCCCCAGCATTTT
TRBV29-1	TRBD1	-	TRBJ2-1	CSVTDRGGYEQFF	TGCAGCGTTACGGACAGGGGAGGGTATGAGCAGTTCTTC
TRBV5-1	-	few	TRBJ2-1	CASSLITGTYNEQFF	TGCGCCAGCAGCTTGATTACGGGAACCTACAATGAGCAGTTCTTC
TRBV18	TRBD1	-	TRBJ1-5	CASSLGTGEVQAQHF	TGTGCCAGCTCACTAGGGACAGGGGAGGTACAAGCCCAGCATTTT
TRBV25-1	-	-	TRBJ1-3	CASSTGSSGNTIYF	TGTGCCAGCAGTACAGGGAGCTCTGGAAACACCATATATTTT
TRBV27	TRBD2	-	TRBJ2-7	CASRGAALAEYEQYF	TGTGCCAGCAGAGGTGCCGCACTAGCGGAATACGAGCAGTACTTC
TRBV6-1	-	-	TRBJ2-5	CASSDFGGEETQYF	TGTGCCAGCAGTGACTTCGGCGGAGAAGAGACCCAGTACTTC
TRBV6-5	-	-	TRBJ2-1	CASSGTGGRARVF	TGTGCCAGCAGCGGAACCGGCGGCAGGGCCAGGGTCTTC
TRBV7-2	-	-	TRBJ2-3	CASSRDTDTQYF	TGTGCCAGCAGCCGGGACACAGATACGCAGTATTTT
TRBV5-4	-	-	TRBJ1-4	CASSLGRGTNEKLFF	TGTGCCAGCAGCTTGGGCAGGGGAACTAATGAAAAACTGTTTTTT
TRBV11-2	-	once	TRBJ2-1	CASSLARGGLSYNEQFF	TGTGCCAGCAGCTTAGCAAGGGGCGGCCTCTCCTACAATGAGCAGTTCTTC
TRBV11-2	-	-	TRBJ2-1	CASTPGGRYNEQFF	TGTGCCAGCACCCCCGGGGGGCGCTACAATGAGCAGTTCTTC
TRBV5-1	TRBD1	-	TRBJ2-5	CASSGGTGVLETQYF	TGCGCCAGCAGCGGGGGGACAGGGGTATTGGAGACCCAGTACTTC
TRBV5-4	TRBD1	-	TRBJ2-5	CASSSAGTEETQYF	TGTGCCAGCAGCTCAGCAGGGACAGAAGAGACCCAGTACTTC
TRBV5-4	-	-	TRBJ1-1	CASSLADTEAFF	TGTGCCAGCAGCTTGGCCGACACTGAAGCTTTCTTT
TRBV5-1	-	-	TRBJ2-3	CASRQDTADTQYF	TGCGCCAGCAGACAGGACACAGCGGATACGCAGTATTTT
TRBV7-3	-	-	TRBJ2-3	CASSPRGTDTQYF	TGTGCCAGCAGCCCCCGGGGCACAGATACGCAGTATTTT
TRBV4-3	-	few	TRBJ1-1	CASSQDRWGGLDAEAFF	TGCGCCAGCAGCCAAGATCGTTGGGGGGGACTAGATGCTGAAGCTTTCTTT
TRBV6-5	-	-	TRBJ1-5	CASSYSGGRQPQHF	TGTGCCAGCAGTTACTCTGGGGGCAGGCAGCCCCAGCATTTT
TRBV18	-	-	TRBJ1-1	CASSLGGGNTEAFF	TGTGCCAGCTCACTGGGAGGTGGGAACACTGAAGCTTTCTTT
TRBV7-9	-	-	TRBJ2-1	CASSSRGFDNYNEQFF	TGTGCCAGCAGCTCTAGGGGGTTTGATAACTACAATGAGCAGTTCTTC
TRBV19	TRBD1	-	TRBJ2-1	CASSIRQHGTDPPNEQFF	TGTGCCAGTAGTATACGCCAGCACGGGACAGATCCTCCCAATGAGCAGTTCTTC
TRBV4-3	TRBD1	-	TRBJ1-3	CASSQVGGQGAGNTIYF	TGCGCCAGCAGCCAAGTCGGGGGACAGGGGGCGGGAAACACCATATATTTT
TRBV19	TRBD1	-	TRBJ1-2	CASRGGQYGYPF	TGTGCCAGTAGAGGGGGACAGTATGGCTACCCCTTC
TRBV5-1	TRBD1	-	TRBJ1-2	CASSLVRGRDRDVGYTF	TGCGCCAGCAGCTTGGTGCGGGGCCGGGACAGGGATGTTGGCTACACCTTC
TRBV9	TRBD1	-	TRBJ2-5	CASSTRDRGVGETQYF	TGTGCCAGCAGCACACGGGACAGGGGGGTGGGAGAGACCCAGTACTTC
TRBV4-2	TRBD2	-	TRBJ2-2	CASSNLAGGSRSGTGELFF	TGTGCCAGCAGCAATCTAGCGGGGGGTTCCCGTTCTGGCACCGGGGAGCTGTTTTTT
TRBV7-6	TRBD2	-	TRBJ2-3	CASSLAGGGDTQYF	TGTGCCAGCAGCTTAGCGGGGGGGGGAGATACGCAGTATTTT
TRBV10-3	-	-	TRBJ2-1	CAISELRGGADNEQFF	TGTGCCATCAGTGAATTAAGGGGGGGGGCAGACAATGAGCAGTTCTTC
TRBV19	-	many	TRBJ2-2	CASSPPLQAGELFF	TGTGCCAGTAGTCCCCCGCTACAGGCTGGGGAGCTGTTTTTT
TRBV5-6	-	-	TRBJ2-2	CASSLLQGRAGELFF	TGTGCCAGCAGCCTGTTACAGGGTCGTGCCGGGGAGCTGTTTTTT
TRBV10-3	-	once	TRBJ1-5	CAISELGVAKPQHF	TGTGCCATCAGTGAGCTAGGGGTGGCGAAGCCCCAGCATTTT
TRBV6-4	-	-	TRBJ2-3	CASSLGGAGDTQYF	TGTGCCAGCTCTCTCGGAGGGGCGGGGGATACGCAGTATTTT
TRBV18	TRBD1	-	TRBJ2-1	CASSPGTGGQNHEQFF	TGTGCCAGCTCACCGGGGACAGGGGGACAGAATCATGAGCAGTTCTTC
TRBV19	TRBD1	-	TRBJ2-7	CASSIVFGQGAYEQYF	TGTGCCAGTAGTATAGTTTTTGGGCAGGGGGCCTACGAGCAGTACTTC
TRBV6-5	-	-	TRBJ1-1	CASISPGVYTEAFF	TGTGCCAGCATCAGTCCGGGTGTTTATACTGAAGCTTTCTTT
TRBV4-1	-	-	TRBJ2-6	CASSQRGQTSGANVLTF	TGCGCCAGCAGCCAACGGGGACAAACCTCTGGGGCCAACGTCCTGACTTTC
TRBV5-1	-	-	TRBJ2-3	CASSDRRTATDTQYF	TGCGCCAGCAGCGACAGACGGACAGCCACAGATACGCAGTATTTT
TRBV25-1	-	-	TRBJ1-1	CASSSLTLVAFF	TGTGCCAGCAGCTCGTTAACCTTAGTAGCTTTCTTT
TRBV5-1	TRBD1	-	TRBJ1-2	CASSLAGQGKDYGYTF	TGCGCCAGCAGCTTGGCCGGACAGGGAAAAGACTATGGCTACACCTTC
TRBV29-1	-	-	TRBJ2-7	CSVEQETGLTYEQYF	TGCAGCGTTGAACAGGAAACAGGACTAACCTACGAGCAGTACTTC
TRBV15	-	-	TRBJ2-1	CATSPRPSFYGVQTYNEQFF	TGTGCCACCAGCCCTCGCCCCTCTTTTTACGGGGTGCAAACCTACAATGAGCAGTTCTTC
TRBV2	-	few	TRBJ2-7	CASSEQGRGEQYF	TGTGCCAGCAGTGAACAGGGTAGGGGCGAGCAGTACTTC
TRBV27	TRBD1	-	TRBJ2-2	CASSPGDRLTGELFF	TGTGCCAGCAGTCCGGGGGACAGGTTGACCGGGGAGCTGTTTTTT
TRBV5-1	TRBD1	few	TRBJ1-5	CASRPGQGDGREPQHF	TGCGCCAGCAGACCCGGACAGGGGGATGGCAGAGAGCCCCAGCATTTT
TRBV4-1	-	-	TRBJ2-7	CASSQGLGAYEQYF	TGCGCCAGCAGCCAAGGCCTGGGCGCCTACGAGCAGTACTTC